This T cell receptor (beta chain) was recorded in a study of shared clonotypes between healthy human individuals. Looking at the study overall: Sampling drew on donors who were a couple of women and a few men aged 18 to 49.

The germline CDR1 and CDR2 sequences are SQVTM and ANQGSEA. CDR3 length: 12 amino acids. V was trimmed by 8 bases and J by 0 bases, leaving 11 bases between them. Comment on this clone: The antigen is not known.

Clones were sequenced by immunoSEQ multiplex PCR, and TCRdb holds only the in-frame ones, with some missing. This sample carries around 500,000 clones, 76% of them seen once, and the ten largest clones take around 13%. Overall study findings and caveats: Clonotype sharing among donors was expected to depend on sequencing depth.

The sequencing sample was made of PBMCs. This TCR was sampled from a woman in her thirties or forties in good health. Some clones in this sample may be carry-over from other donors' samples. The chain employs TRBV29-1 and TRBJ2-7; D not certain. CDR3 region: CSISRSSYEQYF. CDR3 nucleotide sequence: TGCAGCATCTCAAGGAGCTCCTACGAGCAGTACTTC.